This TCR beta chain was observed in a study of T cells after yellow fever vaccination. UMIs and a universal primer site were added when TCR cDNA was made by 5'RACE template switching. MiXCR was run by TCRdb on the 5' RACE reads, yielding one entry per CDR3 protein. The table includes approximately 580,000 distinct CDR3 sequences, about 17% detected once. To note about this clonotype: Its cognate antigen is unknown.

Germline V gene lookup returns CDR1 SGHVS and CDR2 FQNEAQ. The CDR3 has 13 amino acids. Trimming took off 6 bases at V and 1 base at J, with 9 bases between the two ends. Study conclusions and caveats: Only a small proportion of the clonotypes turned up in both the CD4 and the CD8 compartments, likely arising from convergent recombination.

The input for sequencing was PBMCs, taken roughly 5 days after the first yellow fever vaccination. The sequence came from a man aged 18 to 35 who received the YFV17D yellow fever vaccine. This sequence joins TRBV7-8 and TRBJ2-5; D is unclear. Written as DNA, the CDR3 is TGTGCCAGCAGGTCCGACCCCCAAGAGACCCAGTACTTC. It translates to CASRSDPQETQYF.